These 30 T cell receptor beta chains were sequenced from one sample in a study of blood T cell repertoires in COVID-19. Profiled with immunoSEQ multiplex PCR; TCRdb holds only in-frame clones, not every one. The data show about 140,000 clones, around 80% seen once. The sample was peripheral blood. These receptor sequences come from a man in his 60s with acute or convalescent COVID-19.

This chain uses TRBV7-8 with TRBJ2-3, with TRBD2 matching over 13 bases. CDR1 SGHVS and CDR2 FQNEAQ come from the germline V gene. The J segment lost 6 bases and the V segment lost 5 bases, leaving 8 bases of the junction unmatched. The CDR3 loop spans 16 amino acids. The chain's CDR3 is CASSVPRTSGSDTQYF. The CDR3 DNA is TGTGCCAGCAGCGTGCCGAGGACTAGCGGGAGTGATACGCAGTATTTT.

CDR3 bases: TGTGCCAGCAGTTTTTTTGGGGGCCCAGCTACGAACACCGGGGAGCTGTTTTTT. It translates to CASSFFGGPATNTGELFF. The chain carries TRBV28 and TRBJ2-2; TRBD1 is a possible D gene (6 bases). The CDR3 runs to 18 residues. Trimming cost V 3 bases and J 0 bases, with 17 bases left between them. Looked up from germline, CDR1 is MDHEN and CDR2 is SYDVKM.

The chain has TRBV6-6 and TRBJ1-5; possibly TRBD1 for D (6 bases). The CDR3 sequence is 13 residues long. Trimming shortened V by 7 bases and J by 4 bases, and 11 bases separated the two germline ends. Per germline, CDR1 MNHNY and CDR2 SVGAGI (reference sequence). The CDR3 loop is CASIQGINQPQHF. The CDR3 DNA is TGTGCCAGCATCCAGGGGATAAATCAGCCCCAGCATTTT.

In this sample, this clone turned up a few times. The gene calls are TRBV19 and TRBJ2-1, with a possible D match to TRBD1 (5 bases). The CDR3 is 16 residues long. Trimming left V 1 base short and J 3 bases short, with 13 bases between. The germline gives CDR1 LNHDA, CDR2 SQIVND (reference sequence). CDR3 protein: CASSIGTTTIYNEQFF. In nucleotides, the CDR3 is TGTGCCAGTAGTATAGGGACAACTACCATCTACAATGAGCAGTTCTTC.

J is TRBJ2-5 and V is TRBV4-3; perhaps TRBD2 as D (6 bases). CDR3 length: 17 residues. Per germline, CDR1 LGHNA and CDR2 YSLEER. Trimming removed 0 bases from V and 1 base from J, with 15 bases in between. CDR3 in DNA: TGCGCCAGCAGCCAAGATGGGGGGAGTTGGGCCCAAGAGACCCAGTACTTC. Translated, it gives CASSQDGGSWAQETQYF.

The V and J genes are TRBV6-5 and TRBJ2-2; 8 bases map to TRBD2. Per the germline V gene, CDR1 is MNHEY and CDR2 is SVGAGI. This CDR3 region has 15 residues. V lost 5 bases and J lost 7; bases outside the gene matches: 9. The CDR3 is CASSTGTRVGGELFF. CDR3 DNA sequence: TGTGCCAGCAGTACGGGGACTAGAGTCGGCGGGGAGCTGTTTTTT.

The rearrangement uses TRBV3-1 (or the pseudogene TRBV3-2) and TRBJ2-5; 11 positions match TRBD2. The CDR3 is made up of 17 amino acids. V trimming: 4 bases; J trimming: 4 bases; junction bases outside the gene matches: 11. Germline CDR1 reads LGHDT; CDR2 reads YNNKEL (reference sequence). CDR3 nucleotide sequence: TGTGCCAGCAGCCCCACCGGGACTAGCGGTGCCCGAGAGACCCAGTACTTC. Its translation: CASSPTGTSGARETQYF.

The V gene is TRBV10-3, the J gene TRBJ2-1; 9 nucleotides agree with TRBD2. The CDR3 consists of 13 residues. With 8 bases clipped from V and 6 bases from J, the junction kept 5 bases outside the gene matches. CDR1 is ENHRY, CDR2 SYGVKD, per germline. CDR3 DNA: TGTGCCATCTGGGCGGGAGGGTTCAATGAGCAGTTCTTC. Translated: CAIWAGGFNEQFF.

The rearrangement uses TRBV24-1 and TRBJ2-2; perhaps TRBD1 as D (5 bases). The germline gives CDR1 KGHDR, CDR2 SFDVKD. The CDR3 loop spans 16 amino acids. V was trimmed by 4 bases and J by 4 bases, leaving 15 bases between them. CDR3: CATSDSDSHLTGELFF. The CDR3 nucleotides read TGTGCCACCAGTGACTCTGACAGCCACCTCACCGGGGAGCTGTTTTTT.

This chain uses TRBV28 with TRBJ1-1; unclear D gene. The CDR3 contains 14 residues. The V gene lost 4 bases and the J gene lost 10 bases, with 19 bases spanning the gap. In germline, CDR1 is MDHEN, CDR2 SYDVKM. CDR3 nucleotide sequence: TGTGCCAGCAGTTCGGGATGGCCAACCCTGGGAGCTTTCTTT. This codes for CASSSGWPTLGAFF.

This rearrangement joins TRBV5-5 to TRBJ1-3; possible D gene TRBD1, 6 bases. CDR3 size: 15 residues. Germline V gives CDR1 SGHKS, CDR2 YYEKEE (reference sequence). Trimming cost V 1 base and J 0 bases, with 8 bases left between them. The CDR3 DNA reads TGTGCCAGCAGCTTGAGGGGGAGCTCTGGAAACACCATATATTTT. Translating it yields CASSLRGSSGNTIYF.

V gene TRBV19 combines with J gene TRBJ2-1; 9 bases line up with TRBD2. CDR1 is LNHDA and CDR2 is SQIVND in the germline V gene (reference sequence). CDR3 length equals 16 residues. V was pared by 4 bases and J by 4 bases, with 8 bases of the junction left unmatched. The CDR3 here is CASSTSAGGEYNEQFF. CDR3 in DNA: TGTGCCAGTAGTACCTCAGCGGGAGGAGAGTACAATGAGCAGTTCTTC.

This clone was detected ten times or more. The rearrangement links TRBV13 to TRBJ2-7, with D perhaps matching TRBD1 (5 bases). The V gene lost 3 bases and the J gene lost 5 bases, with 8 bases spanning the gap. Germline loops: CDR1 PRHDT, CDR2 FYEKMQ (reference sequence). This CDR3 has 12 amino acids. The CDR3 sequence: CASSFGADEQYF. The CDR3 nucleotides read TGTGCCAGCAGCTTTGGGGCCGACGAGCAGTACTTC.

The rearrangement uses TRBV29-1 and TRBJ1-1; 7 bases align to TRBD1. Germline values: CDR1 SQVTM, CDR2 ANQGSEA. The J segment lost 4 bases and the V segment lost 6 bases, leaving 5 bases of the junction unmatched. This CDR3 comprises 12 residues. CDR3 sequence (DNA): TGCAGCGTAACCGGGACAGTCACTGAAGCTTTCTTT. This sequence encodes CSVTGTVTEAFF.

V usage is TRBV20-1 and J usage is TRBJ2-7; D remains ambiguous. CDR3 length equals 9 residues. Trimming took 3 bases from V and 12 from J, leaving 9 bases between them. Per the germline V gene, CDR1 is DFQATT and CDR2 is SNEGSKA (reference sequence). DNA of the CDR3: TGCAGTGCTAGCGGCACTACGTACTTC. This codes for CSASGTTYF.

This clone was detected once. V is TRBV29-1 and J is TRBJ1-1; possible D gene TRBD1, 6 bases. The CDR3 has 12 residues. Germline-derived CDR1 and CDR2 are SQVTM and ANQGSEA. V was clipped by 7 bases and J by 4 bases, with 13 bases between them. The chain's CDR3 is CSEGGPGTEAFF. The CDR3 DNA reads as TGCAGCGAAGGGGGTCCGGGCACTGAAGCTTTCTTT.

The gene calls are TRBV28 and TRBJ2-7; 9 bases are shared with TRBD1. The trim removed 4 bases at V and 3 bases at J, leaving 4 bases unmatched. Germline V CDR1 and CDR2: MDHEN, SYDVKM. CDR3 length equals 14 residues. The CDR3, as DNA: TGTGCCAGCAGTTCGGGGACAGGGCTCTACGAGCAGTACTTC. It specifies CASSSGTGLYEQYF.

The chain joins TRBV19 to TRBJ1-4, with 9 positions matching TRBD1. The V and J ends lost 6 bases and 0 bases, in that order; junction bases with no gene match: 5. Germline values: CDR1 LNHDA, CDR2 SQIVND (reference sequence). The CDR3 contains 16 residues. The CDR3 DNA reads as TGTGCCAGTAGGAGGGGACAGGGACCAACTAATGAAAAACTGTTTTTT. Residues: CASRRGQGPTNEKLFF. Full variable domain (outside the CDR3, taken from reference TRBV19 and TRBJ1-4): DGGITQSPKYLFRKEGQNVTLSCEQNLNHDAMYWYRQDPGQGLRLIYYSQIVNDFQKGDIAEGYSVSREKKESFPLTVTSAQKNPTAFYLCASRRGQGPTNEKLFFGSGTQLSVL.

This clone was seen only once. The V gene is TRBV3-1 (or the pseudogene TRBV3-2), the J gene TRBJ1-5, with D possibly being TRBD1 (5 bases). CDR1 and CDR2 (germline): LGHDT, YNNKEL (reference sequence). Between the trimmed V and J ends, which lost 1 base and 5 bases, there was a span of 9 bases. This CDR3 region has 14 residues. In DNA form, the CDR3 reads TGTGCCAGCAGCCAAGCGGGGGGTGATCAGCCCCAGCATTTT. It translates to CASSQAGGDQPQHF.

The chain links TRBV5-1 to TRBJ2-1, with 9 bases fitting TRBD2. V lost 4 bases, J lost 4 bases, and 6 bases stayed unmatched. CDR3 length: 15 amino acids. Germline V gives CDR1 SGHRS, CDR2 YFSETQ. In DNA, the CDR3 is TGCGCCAGCAGCAAAGTAGCGGGGGATTACAATGAGCAGTTCTTC. It yields the protein CASSKVAGDYNEQFF. Supplemented by reference TRBV5-1 and TRBJ2-1, the full variable domain reads KAGVTQTPRYLIKTRGQQVTLSCSPISGHRSVSWYQQTPGQGLQFLFEYFSETQRNKGNFPGRFSGRQFSNSRSEMNVSTLELGDSALYLCASSKVAGDYNEQFFGPGTRLTVL.

The chain couples TRBV2 to TRBJ1-1; D not certain. CDR1 and CDR2 (germline): SNHLY, FYNNEI. With 7 bases removed from V and 4 bases from J, the gap between germline ends came to 19 bases. The CDR3 is 15 residues long. The CDR3 DNA reads as TGTGCCAGCACCAACCTTTTGGGAGGGAGCACTGAAGCTTTCTTT. It encodes CASTNLLGGSTEAFF.

The chain has TRBV6-2 or TRBV6-3 and TRBJ2-2, with D uncertain. The V and J ends lost 2 bases and 2 bases respectively, with 6 bases between them. Germline V gene lookup returns CDR1 MNHEY and CDR2 SVGEGT. This CDR3 is built from 14 residues. CDR3 loop: CASSYNSNTGELFF. The DNA of the CDR3 is TGTGCCAGCAGTTACAACAGTAACACCGGGGAGCTGTTTTTT.

This chain joins TRBV18 and TRBJ2-7; no clear D gene. Germline V gene lookup returns CDR1 KGHSH and CDR2 LQKENI. The CDR3 sequence is 15 residues long. V was pared by 4 bases and J by 3 bases, with 16 bases between. The CDR3 bases are TGTGCCAGCTCACGAGAAGCCCCTCCAGGCTACGAGCAGTACTTC. Encoded protein: CASSREAPPGYEQYF. Filled out from reference TRBV18 and TRBJ2-7, the complete variable domain reads NAGVMQNPRHLVRRRGQEARLRCSPMKGHSHVYWYRQLPEEGLKFMVYLQKENIIDESGMPKERFSAEFPKEGPSILRIQQVVRGDSAAYFCASSREAPPGYEQYFGPGTRLTVT.

In this sample, this clone turned up once. The rearrangement links TRBV6-2 or TRBV6-3 to TRBJ2-1; D is unclear. The CDR3 loop spans 17 amino acids. Germline V gene lookup returns CDR1 MNHEY and CDR2 SVGEGT. With 0 bases removed from V and 6 bases from J, the gap between germline ends came to 18 bases. CDR3 protein: CASSYSTKSRFGNEQFF. CDR3 sequence (DNA): TGTGCCAGCAGTTACTCGACAAAGTCCAGGTTTGGCAATGAGCAGTTCTTC.

The V call is TRBV3-1 (or the pseudogene TRBV3-2), the J call TRBJ1-3, with 7 bases identical to TRBD1. Looked up from germline, CDR1 is LGHDT and CDR2 is YNNKEL (reference sequence). This CDR3 has 15 residues. V lost 4 bases, J lost 0 bases, and 3 bases stayed unmatched. CDR3 sequence (DNA): TGTGCCAGCAGCCGACAGGGCAACTCTGGAAACACCATATATTTT. Residues: CASSRQGNSGNTIYF.

The rearrangement uses TRBV9 and TRBJ2-2, with TRBD2 matching 9 bases. J lost 3 bases, V lost 0 bases, and 0 bases had no gene match. Germline-derived CDR1 and CDR2 are SGDLS and YYNGEE. This CDR3 comprises 15 residues. Here the CDR3 reads CASSVGGGDTGELFF. For the CDR3, the DNA is TGTGCCAGCAGCGTAGGCGGGGGGGACACCGGGGAGCTGTTTTTT.

The chain joins TRBV15 to TRBJ2-2, with 7 bases lining up with TRBD2. Per germline, CDR1 LNHNV and CDR2 YYDKDF (reference sequence). Trimming at V came to 3 bases and at J to 4 bases, leaving 8 bases not matched to a gene. The CDR3 contains 16 residues. CDR3 DNA: TGTGCCACCAGCAGCGGTGCCAGCGGGATCACCGGGGAGCTGTTTTTT. It encodes CATSSGASGITGELFF.

The CDR3 DNA reads as TGTGCCAGCAGCCGGGGGGAGGAGACCCAGTACTTC. As protein: CASSRGEETQYF. This chain joins TRBV3-1 (or the pseudogene TRBV3-2) and TRBJ2-5, with a possible D match to TRBD2 (6 bases). The germline CDR1 and CDR2 sequences are LGHDT and YNNKEL (reference sequence). The CDR3 sequence is 12 residues long. Between the trimmed V and J ends, which lost 4 bases and 5 bases, there was a span of 8 bases.

This clone was found once. CDR3 in amino acids: CATSATGGTGNTIYF. In DNA, the CDR3 is TGTGCCACCAGTGCAACAGGGGGTACTGGAAACACCATATATTTT. V and J are TRBV15 and TRBJ1-3; 8 bases are a match to TRBD1. The CDR3 has 15 amino acids. The V gene end was trimmed by 6 bases and the J gene end by 2 bases; junction bases not matched to a gene: 6. Germline V gene data show CDR1 as LNHNV and CDR2 as YYDKDF (reference sequence).

This chain joins TRBV25-1 and TRBJ1-1; 10 nucleotides line up with TRBD1. CDR1 is MGHDK, CDR2 SYGVNS, per germline. This CDR3 has 13 amino acids. V shed 6 bases and J 4 bases; nucleotides not matched to a gene: 2. For the CDR3, the DNA is TGTGCCAGCAGGAGGACAGGGGGCACTGAAGCTTTCTTT. As protein: CASRRTGGTEAFF.